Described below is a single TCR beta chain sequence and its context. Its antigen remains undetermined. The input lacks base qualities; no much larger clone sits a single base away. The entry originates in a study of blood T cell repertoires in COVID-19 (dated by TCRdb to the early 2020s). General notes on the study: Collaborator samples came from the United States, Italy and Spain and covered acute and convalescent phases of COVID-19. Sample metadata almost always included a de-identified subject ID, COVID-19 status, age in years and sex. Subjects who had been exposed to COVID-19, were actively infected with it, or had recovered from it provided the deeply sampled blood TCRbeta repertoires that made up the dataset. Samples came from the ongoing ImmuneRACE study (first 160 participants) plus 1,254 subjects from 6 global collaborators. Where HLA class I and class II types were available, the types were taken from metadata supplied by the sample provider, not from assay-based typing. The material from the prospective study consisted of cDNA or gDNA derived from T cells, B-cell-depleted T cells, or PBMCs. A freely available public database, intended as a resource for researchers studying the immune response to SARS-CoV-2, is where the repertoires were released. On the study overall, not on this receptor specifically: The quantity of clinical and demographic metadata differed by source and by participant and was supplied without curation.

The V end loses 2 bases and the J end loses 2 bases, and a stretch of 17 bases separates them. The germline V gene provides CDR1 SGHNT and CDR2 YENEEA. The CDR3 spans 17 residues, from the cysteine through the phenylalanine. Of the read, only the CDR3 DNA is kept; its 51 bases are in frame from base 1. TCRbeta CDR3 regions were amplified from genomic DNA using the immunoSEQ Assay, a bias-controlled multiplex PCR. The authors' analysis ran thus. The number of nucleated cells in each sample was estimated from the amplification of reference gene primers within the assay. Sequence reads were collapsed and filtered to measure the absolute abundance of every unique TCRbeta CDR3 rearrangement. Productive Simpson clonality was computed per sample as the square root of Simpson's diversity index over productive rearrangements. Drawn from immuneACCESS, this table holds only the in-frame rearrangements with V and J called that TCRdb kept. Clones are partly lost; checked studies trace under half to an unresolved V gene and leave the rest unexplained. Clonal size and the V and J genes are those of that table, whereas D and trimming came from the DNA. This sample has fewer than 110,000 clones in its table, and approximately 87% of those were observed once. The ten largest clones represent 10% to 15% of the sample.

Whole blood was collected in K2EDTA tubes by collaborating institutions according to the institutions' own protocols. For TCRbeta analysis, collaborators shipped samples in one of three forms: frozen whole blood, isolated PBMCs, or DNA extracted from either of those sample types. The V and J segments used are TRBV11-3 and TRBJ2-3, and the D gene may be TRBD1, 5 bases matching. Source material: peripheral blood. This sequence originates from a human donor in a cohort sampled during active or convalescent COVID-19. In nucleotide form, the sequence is TGTGCCAGCAGCTTATCATGGCAGGGCAGGGCCACAGATACGCAGTATTTT. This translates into CASSLSWQGRATDTQYF.